This TCR beta chain was captured by sequencing in a study of human T cells and chemical hapten exposure. Study-wide context: DPC (0.01%) was patch tested on the upper back and read at 6 days. Yields of TCR per sample differed, chiefly owing to small differences in pooled library volume.

The time point is: pre-sensitization, week 0. Treatment in this sample: therapeutic diphenylcyclopropenone sensitization with weekly scalp DPC. One entry per CDR3 protein results from TCRdb running MiXCR on the RACE reads. The top ten clones hold 3.5% to 6% of a sample with some 74,000 distinct CDR3 sequences, approximately 15% of them seen once. Trimming pared 3 bases from V and 4 bases from J, leaving 7 bases between. Germline-derived CDR1 and CDR2 are SGHTA and FQGNSA. The CDR3 has 13 residues. General study points: Controls formed significantly fewer large CDR3 similarity clusters than expanded TCRs did.

This clonotype was detected only a few times. The antigen is undetermined. The sequence was obtained from a woman in her forties or fifties with alopecia areata. Some clones in this sample may be carry-over from other donors' samples. The sample in question was whole blood, obtained in connection with sensitization to the hapten diphenylcyclopropenone (DPC). The chain carries TRBV7-2 and TRBJ1-5, with D hard to call. CDR3 nucleotide sequence: TGTGCCAGCAGCTTTGCCCCGAATCAGCCCCAGCATTTT. Residues: CASSFAPNQPQHF.